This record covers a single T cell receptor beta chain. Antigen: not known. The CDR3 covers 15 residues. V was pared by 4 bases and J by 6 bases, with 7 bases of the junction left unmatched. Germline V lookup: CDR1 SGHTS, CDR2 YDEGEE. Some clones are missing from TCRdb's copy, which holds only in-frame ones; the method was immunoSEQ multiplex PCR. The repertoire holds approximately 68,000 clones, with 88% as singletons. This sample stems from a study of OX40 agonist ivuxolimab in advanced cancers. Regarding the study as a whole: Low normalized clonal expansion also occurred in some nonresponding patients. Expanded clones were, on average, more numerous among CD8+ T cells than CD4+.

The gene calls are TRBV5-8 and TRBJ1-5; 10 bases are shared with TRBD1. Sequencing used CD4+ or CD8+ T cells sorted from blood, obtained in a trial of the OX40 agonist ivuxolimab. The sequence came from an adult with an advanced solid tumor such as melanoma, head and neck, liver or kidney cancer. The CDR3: CASSPGTGEAQPQHF. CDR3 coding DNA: TGTGCCAGCAGCCCCGGGACAGGGGAGGCTCAGCCCCAGCATTTT.